The 15 T cell receptor beta chains below come from one sample, sequenced in a study of beta chain features in type 1 diabetes (dated by TCRdb to 2017 to 2018). The library was prepared using the immunoSEQ multiplex PCR assay. The High Capacity cDNA Reverse Transcription Kit was used to reverse transcribe all of the isolated RNA, meaning that expressed TCRB transcripts were what got sequenced. Not all clones reach the TCRdb copy of this immuneACCESS table, which keeps in-frame sequences only. Checked studies attribute under half of the gap to unresolved V genes and leave the rest unexplained. The sample table shows about 350,000 clones, and around 20% are seen once. The top ten hold 0.044% of the sample. Sequenced: naive CD4+ T cells from blood. The cell subset or site tag for this specimen amounts to: true naive CD4+ T cells. The receptors stem from a woman between 18 and 30 years old in good health.

This sequence joins TRBV5-4 and TRBJ2-7, with a tentative D call TRBD2 (6 bases). The V gene lost 0 bases and the J gene lost 1 base, with 14 bases spanning the gap. The CDR3 spans 16 residues. The germline CDR1 and CDR2 sequences are SGHNT and YYREEE (reference sequence). The CDR3 nucleotides read TGTGCCAGCAGCTTGGGAGGGACTCTCCAATCCTACGAGCAGTACTTC. Translation gives CASSLGGTLQSYEQYF.

This clone appeared a few times. This rearrangement joins TRBV6-5 to TRBJ2-7; TRBD1 matches 8 bases. Trimming cost V 0 bases and J 1 base; bases outside gene matches: 5. This CDR3 is 16 amino acids long. The germline gives CDR1 MNHEY, CDR2 SVGAGI. The chain's CDR3 is CASSYSRQGSSYEQYF. The CDR3, as DNA: TGTGCCAGCAGTTACTCGAGACAGGGGAGTTCCTACGAGCAGTACTTC.

This clone was counted only a few times. The rearrangement links TRBV27 to TRBJ1-6; the D gene is possibly TRBD1 (5 bases). Per germline, CDR1 MNHEY and CDR2 SMNVEV (reference sequence). The CDR3 has 13 amino acids. V was trimmed by 6 bases and J by 6 bases, leaving 9 bases between them. CDR3 DNA sequence: TGTGCCAGCAGACAGGTTTCTAATTCACCCCTCCACTTT. Its protein is CASRQVSNSPLHF.

This sequence joins TRBV7-6 and TRBJ2-3, with TRBD1 identical over 10 bases. After removal of 6 bases from V and 5 bases from J, the junction contained 5 bases not matched to a gene. The V gene's germline CDR1 is SGHVS and CDR2 FNYEAQ. The CDR3 is 14 residues long. DNA of the CDR3: TGTGCCAGCAGACCGGGACAGGGGCAAGATACGCAGTATTTT. Translated, it gives CASRPGQGQDTQYF.

This clone has more than one count but fewer than ten. J is TRBJ1-2 and V is TRBV5-6, with D uncertain. Germline lookup yields CDR1 SGHDT and CDR2 YYEEEE. V lost 5 bases, J lost 7 bases, and 12 bases lay in between. The CDR3 is 12 residues long. DNA for the CDR3: TGTGCCAGCAGTCGGACCGGAGGTGGCTACACCTTC. Its translation is CASSRTGGGYTF.

This sequence joins TRBV5-1 and TRBJ2-1; D is ambiguous. Trimming pared 1 base from V and 8 bases from J, leaving 13 bases between. The CDR3 sequence is 14 residues long. Germline V gives CDR1 SGHRS, CDR2 YFSETQ. CDR3 sequence: CASSLRVRVDEQFF. The CDR3 nucleotides read TGCGCCAGCAGCTTGCGGGTCCGGGTTGATGAGCAGTTCTTC.

The table lists this clone with a few counts. The chain combines TRBV5-4 with TRBJ2-3, with 9 nucleotides matching TRBD1. The germline CDR1 and CDR2 sequences are SGHNT and YYREEE (reference sequence). The V segment lost 4 bases and the J segment 5 bases; nucleotides outside the gene matches: 5. The CDR3 length is 14 residues. DNA of the CDR3: TGTGCCAGCAGCCTGACAGGGGGAGGAGATACGCAGTATTTT. Residues: CASSLTGGGDTQYF.

The chain carries TRBV5-1 and TRBJ2-4; TRBD2 is a possible D gene (5 bases). CDR1 and CDR2 (germline): SGHRS, YFSETQ. CDR3 length: 16 residues. V dropped 2 bases and J dropped 0 bases, with 12 bases sitting between them. The CDR3 region is CASSLGGILAKNIQYF. The CDR3 DNA reads as TGCGCCAGCAGCTTAGGAGGAATCCTAGCCAAAAACATTCAGTACTTC.

This clone was counted only a few times. This chain connects TRBV20-1 to TRBJ2-7; a possible D gene is TRBD2 (6 bases). The CDR3 is made up of 11 amino acids. In germline, CDR1 is DFQATT, CDR2 SNEGSKA (reference sequence). Trimming pared 6 bases from V and 6 bases from J, leaving 12 bases between. The CDR3 region is CSARRGFEQYF. CDR3 DNA: TGCAGTGCCAGACGGGGGTTCGAGCAGTACTTC.

This clone was recorded a few times. The CDR3 DNA reads TGTGCCAGCAGCTTAGAAGCCGGGACAGGGGTACGGCTGTTTTTT. Translation: CASSLEAGTGVRLFF. This chain connects TRBV7-9 to TRBJ1-4, with 10 bases that match TRBD1. Germline CDR1 SEHNR, CDR2 FQNEAQ (reference sequence). This CDR3 region has 15 residues. Germline trimming cut 1 base from V and 14 bases from J; bases unmatched to any gene: 10.

This clone was detected only a few times. J is TRBJ2-3 and V is TRBV5-1; perhaps TRBD1 as D (6 bases). Per germline, CDR1 SGHRS and CDR2 YFSETQ. The V end lost 5 bases, the J end lost 2 bases, and 15 bases lay between the germline ends. This CDR3 contains 15 residues. CDR3 loop: CASRPPGTTTDTQYF. The CDR3 nucleotides are TGCGCCAGCAGGCCGCCCGGGACAACCACAGATACGCAGTATTTT.

This clone was counted only a few times. The rearrangement links TRBV5-1 to TRBJ2-7; 9 bases match TRBD1. Germline lookup yields CDR1 SGHRS and CDR2 YFSETQ. This CDR3 comprises 14 residues. V shed 1 base and J 3 bases; nucleotides not matched to a gene: 2. DNA of the CDR3: TGCGCCAGCAGCTTGAAGGGACAGGGCTACGAGCAGTACTTC. Encoded protein: CASSLKGQGYEQYF.

The V call is TRBV5-1, the J call TRBJ2-7, with 7 nucleotides matching TRBD1. The CDR3 length is 13 residues. Germline V gives CDR1 SGHRS, CDR2 YFSETQ. Trimming cost V 3 bases and J 2 bases; bases outside gene matches: 2. The CDR3 coding sequence is TGCGCCAGCAGCTGGGACAGAGCCTACGAGCAGTACTTC. Amino acids: CASSWDRAYEQYF.

This chain connects TRBV19 to TRBJ2-5; 10 positions agree with TRBD1. The CDR3 contains 15 residues. Germline trimming cut 4 bases from V and 5 bases from J; bases unmatched to any gene: 7. From germline, CDR1 is LNHDA and CDR2 SQIVND (reference sequence). Here the CDR3 DNA reads TGTGCCAGTAGTAACCGGGACAGGGGACGCGAGACCCAGTACTTC. This translates into CASSNRDRGRETQYF.

This clone was picked up a small number of times. V and J are TRBV5-1 and TRBJ2-5; 11 bases line up with TRBD2. The CDR3 is 14 residues long. V was clipped by 4 bases and J by 4 bases; unmatched bases: 3. Germline assignment: CDR1 SGHRS and CDR2 YFSETQ. In DNA form, the CDR3 reads TGCGCCAGCAGCAAGGGACTAGCGGTAGAGACCCAGTACTTC. Translating it yields CASSKGLAVETQYF.